This T cell receptor beta chain appears in the sequencing data of a study of Graves' ophthalmopathy and Graves' hyperthyroidism. Study observations and caveats: Detection in blood was also observed for most expanded thyroid clonotypes above 0.001 frequency.

The study amplified TCR beta CDR3 regions using RNA transcripts. Second-round multiplex PCR came after first-round RT-PCR with HTBI primers. In TCRdb, the multiplex PCR reads were re-called with MiXCR into one record per CDR3 protein. In the table there are around 520,000 distinct CDR3 sequences, under 45% of which are singletons. Germline CDR1 and CDR2: SGHAT and FQNNGV. The V and J ends lost 1 base and 0 bases respectively, with 12 bases between them. The CDR3 length is 16 residues. In the case of this clonotype: Its antigen is not known.

The source is an adult man with Graves' hyperthyroidism. The chain has TRBV11-2 and TRBJ1-1; D possibly corresponds to TRBD1 (6 bases). Material for sequencing was peripheral blood or thyroid tissue (not recorded which). For the CDR3, the DNA is TGTGCCAGCAGCTTAGGGACAGCGCCTTTGAACACTGAAGCTTTCTTT. Its protein product is CASSLGTAPLNTEAFF.